Listed below are T cell receptor beta chains from one sample, sequenced in a study of blood T cell repertoires in COVID-19. Repertoires were generated with immunoSEQ multiplex PCR, while TCRdb's copy carries only in-frame clones and drops some. The repertoire includes tens of thousands of clones, about 91% of them detected once, and around 9% sits in the top ten. Sequencing input: peripheral blood. The receptors were gathered from a man older than 75 with acute or convalescent COVID-19. The CDR3 runs from the conserved cysteine through the conserved F or W. D genes are given only for firm matches. The size entry is marked missing in some rows and otherwise reads once, few, many or a size class.

len	j_gene	d_gene	v_gene	abundance	CDR3aa	CDR3nt
14	TRBJ2-1	NA	TRBV5-1	few	CASSSGLENNEQFF	TGCGCCAGCAGCTCAGGACTGGAGAACAATGAGCAGTTCTTC
18	TRBJ1-1	NA	TRBV19	NA	CASSIRLRGHLSFPEAFF	TGTGCCAGTAGTATACGTCTCCGCGGCCATCTCAGCTTTCCTGAAGCTTTCTTT
19	TRBJ2-6	TRBD1	TRBV10-2	NA	CASSTTPPGTGLGANVLTF	TGCGCCAGCAGTACGACCCCCCCCGGGACAGGGCTTGGGGCCAACGTCCTGACTTTC
15	TRBJ1-5	TRBD1	TRBV6-1	NA	CASSEGTVSNQPQHF	TGTGCCAGCAGTGAGGGGACAGTTAGCAATCAGCCCCAGCATTTT
14	TRBJ1-1	NA	TRBV7-3	NA	CASSLAPGNTEAFF	TGTGCCAGCAGCTTAGCCCCAGGGAACACTGAAGCTTTCTTT
15	TRBJ2-7	TRBD2	TRBV15	NA	CATSRRLAGSYEQYF	TGTGCCACCAGCAGACGTCTAGCGGGATCCTACGAGCAGTACTTC
14	TRBJ2-2	TRBD1	TRBV6-5	NA	CASTQGANNGELFF	TGTGCCAGCACCCAGGGGGCAAATAACGGGGAGCTGTTTTTT
13	TRBJ1-1	NA	TRBV30	NA	CAWSVAGPTEAFF	TGTGCCTGGAGTGTAGCAGGGCCAACTGAAGCTTTCTTT
14	TRBJ2-7	TRBD1	TRBV6-5	once	CASTQGVSSYEQYF	TGTGCCAGCACCCAGGGGGTTAGCTCCTACGAGCAGTACTTC
14	TRBJ2-1	TRBD2	TRBV27	NA	CASSRSSGRNEQFF	TGTGCCAGCAGCCGCTCTAGCGGGAGGAATGAGCAGTTCTTC
15	TRBJ1-6	NA	TRBV2	NA	CASSSGSSYNSPLHF	TGTGCCAGCAGTTCCGGGAGCTCCTATAATTCACCCCTCCACTTT
15	TRBJ1-4	NA	TRBV12-5	NA	CASGFTGEANEKLFF	TGTGCTAGTGGTTTTACTGGGGAGGCTAATGAAAAACTGTTTTTT
15	TRBJ1-3	TRBD1	TRBV2	once	CASSVQGAGGNTIYF	TGTGCCAGCAGCGTACAGGGGGCGGGTGGAAACACCATATATTTT
15	TRBJ2-1	TRBD2	TRBV18	NA	CASSPSGSSYNEQFF	TGTGCCAGCTCACCTAGCGGGAGCTCCTACAATGAGCAGTTCTTC
15	TRBJ1-5	TRBD1	TRBV19	NA	CASSIQGAENQPQHF	TGTGCCAGTAGTATTCAGGGGGCGGAAAACCAGCCCCAGCATTTT
16	TRBJ2-1	NA	TRBV7-2	NA	CASSLSRSLSYNEQFF	TGTGCCAGCAGCTTATCGCGTTCCCTCTCCTACAATGAGCAGTTCTTC
11	TRBJ2-6	NA	TRBV6-1	few	CASSEWSVLTF	TGTGCCAGCAGTGAATGGAGCGTCCTGACTTTC
14	TRBJ2-7	NA	TRBV7-9	NA	CASSFAAGSLQEDF	NA
14	TRBJ2-3	TRBD1	TRBV5-5	once	CASSLVTGGDTQYF	TGTGCCAGCAGCTTGGTGACAGGGGGTGATACGCAGTATTTT
15	TRBJ2-2	NA	TRBV5-1	NA	CASSLREGDTGELFF	TGCGCCAGCAGCCTCAGGGAAGGGGACACCGGGGAGCTGTTTTTT
14	TRBJ2-2	TRBD1	TRBV29-1	NA	CSAKGQSNTGELFF	TGCAGCGCTAAGGGACAGTCGAACACCGGGGAGCTGTTTTTT
13	TRBJ1-6	NA	TRBV7-3	NA	CASSSNSDSPLHF	TGTGCCAGCAGCTCCAACAGTGACTCACCCCTCCACTTT
16	TRBJ2-1	TRBD2	TRBV10-1	NA	CASSEGALAGALKQFF	TGCGCCAGCAGTGAGGGGGCACTAGCGGGAGCCCTGAAGCAGTTCTTC
13	TRBJ1-2	TRBD1	TRBV5-1	NA	CASSYGTGIGYTF	TGCGCCAGCAGCTACGGGACAGGGATTGGCTACACCTTC
17	TRBJ1-2	NA	TRBV4-1	NA	CASSQEKAGAPSYGYTF	TGCGCCAGCAGCCAAGAGAAAGCTGGGGCACCCAGCTATGGCTACACCTTC
12	TRBJ1-1	TRBD1	TRBV2	NA	CASRGEGAIAFF	TGTGCCAGCAGGGGAGAGGGGGCTATAGCTTTCTTT
14	TRBJ1-1	NA	TRBV27	NA	CASSFRGLNTEAFF	TGTGCCAGCAGTTTCAGGGGCCTGAACACTGAAGCTTTCTTT
14	TRBJ1-5	TRBD1	TRBV2	NA	CASEGARSNQPQHF	TGTGCCAGCGAGGGGGCCCGGAGCAATCAGCCCCAGCATTTT
14	TRBJ2-7	NA	TRBV14	once	CASSQADKTYEQYF	TGTGCCAGCAGCCAAGCAGATAAAACCTACGAGCAGTACTTC
14	TRBJ1-6	NA	TRBV19	NA	CASSIKNRNSPLHF	TGTGCCAGTAGTATTAAAAACAGGAATTCACCCCTCCACTTT
14	TRBJ1-5	TRBD1	TRBV5-6	NA	CASSLTGNSQPQHF	TGTGCCAGCAGTTTGACAGGGAACAGTCAGCCCCAGCATTTT
15	TRBJ1-6	TRBD1	TRBV2	NA	CASRDRGGLDSPLHF	TGTGCCAGCAGGGACCGAGGGGGCCTGGATTCACCCCTCCACTTT
15	TRBJ1-2	TRBD1	TRBV18	NA	CASSPGQTTNYGYTF	TGTGCCAGCTCACCGGGACAGACCACTAACTATGGCTACACCTTC
13	TRBJ1-1	NA	TRBV12-3/TRBV12-4	NA	CASSLLLNTEAFF	TGTGCCAGCAGCCTACTCCTGAACACTGAAGCTTTCTTT
12	TRBJ2-5	NA	TRBV7-6	NA	CASSSMQETQYF	TGTGCCAGCAGCTCCATGCAAGAGACCCAGTACTTC
13	TRBJ1-1	NA	TRBV2	NA	CAGSSEGNTEAFF	TGTGCCGGGTCTTCAGAGGGGAACACTGAAGCTTTCTTT
13	TRBJ1-6	TRBD1	TRBV7-9	NA	CASSDRGDSPLHF	TGTGCCAGCAGTGACAGGGGGGATTCACCCCTCCACTTT
17	TRBJ2-3	TRBD2	TRBV19	NA	CASSRALSGGAPDTQYF	TGTGCCAGTAGTCGCGCCCTTAGCGGGGGGGCCCCAGATACGCAGTATTTT
12	TRBJ2-1	NA	TRBV29-1	NA	CSVELEYNEQFF	TGCAGCGTTGAGTTAGAATACAATGAGCAGTTCTTC
13	TRBJ1-2	NA	TRBV2	NA	CASSGTPGEGYTF	TGTGCCAGCAGCGGGACCCCGGGGGAAGGCTACACCTTC
12	TRBJ1-2	NA	TRBV5-6	NA	CASSLVPGIYTF	TGTGCCAGCAGCTTGGTTCCAGGGATCTACACCTTC
14	TRBJ1-2	TRBD1	TRBV19	NA	CASSMGQGVYGYTF	TGTGCCAGTAGTATGGGACAGGGCGTCTATGGCTACACCTTC
15	TRBJ2-1	TRBD2	TRBV11-2	NA	CASSLKKATSGKGFF	TGTGCCAGCAGCTTAAAGAAGGCGACTAGCGGGAAGGGGTTCTTC
14	TRBJ1-3	TRBD1	TRBV10-3	NA	CAITEGARGNTIYF	TGTGCCATCACGGAGGGGGCGCGGGGAAACACCATATATTTT
15	TRBJ1-1	NA	TRBV21-1	NA	CASSKAGLMNTEAFF	TGTGCCAGCAGCAAAGCGGGACTCATGAACACTGAAGCTTTCTTT
14	TRBJ1-1	TRBD1	TRBV7-3	NA	CASSFGQAGTEAFF	TGTGCCAGCAGCTTCGGACAGGCGGGGACTGAAGCTTTCTTT
14	TRBJ2-7	NA	TRBV28	NA	CASSPTGGNYEQYF	TGTGCCAGCAGCCCCACTGGGGGGAACTACGAGCAGTACTTC
15	TRBJ1-1	TRBD1	TRBV28	NA	CASSTTGGGGTEAFF	TGTGCCAGCAGCACTACAGGGGGCGGGGGGACTGAAGCTTTCTTT
12	TRBJ1-4	NA	TRBV29-1	NA	CSYGGLGEKLFF	TGCAGCTACGGGGGGCTTGGGGAAAAACTGTTTTTT
13	TRBJ1-5	NA	TRBV30	NA	CAWSPGGIQPQHF	TGTGCCTGGAGCCCGGGGGGAATTCAGCCCCAGCATTTT